The 10 T cell receptor beta chains reported below all come from one sample, sequenced in a study of blood T cell repertoires in COVID-19. The repertoire was sequenced with immunoSEQ multiplex PCR; TCRdb's copy has only in-frame clones and lacks some. Among 250,000 to 350,000 clones, roughly 92% were seen once, and the ten largest hold 2.2%. Sequenced input: peripheral blood. The source of these receptors is a woman aged 25 to 45 with COVID-19, enrolled during active disease.

J is TRBJ1-1 and V is TRBV28; 10 bases agree with TRBD1. CDR1 and CDR2 (germline): MDHEN, SYDVKM. The CDR3 spans 15 residues. The J segment lost 4 bases and the V segment lost 6 bases, leaving 8 bases of the junction unmatched. CDR3: CASSGTGAQSTEAFF. CDR3 in DNA: TGTGCCAGCAGCGGGACAGGGGCCCAGAGCACTGAAGCTTTCTTT.

V gene TRBV28 combines with J gene TRBJ1-4; TRBD1 aligns across 8 bases. The CDR3 runs to 18 residues. The V and J ends lost 5 bases and 0 bases, in that order; junction bases with no gene match: 11. Germline V gene lookup returns CDR1 MDHEN and CDR2 SYDVKM. The CDR3 is CASSPGGHPTATNEKLFF. In nucleotides, the CDR3 is TGTGCCAGCAGTCCAGGGGGCCACCCTACTGCAACTAATGAAAAACTGTTTTTT.

V usage is TRBV15 and J usage is TRBJ2-1; possible D gene TRBD1, 6 bases. Germline CDR1 is LNHNV and CDR2 is YYDKDF (reference sequence). With 3 bases removed from V and 2 bases from J, the gap between germline ends came to 14 bases. The CDR3 spans 16 residues. CDR3 protein: CATSRHRASTYNEQFF. The CDR3 DNA is TGTGCCACCAGCAGGCACAGGGCCTCTACCTACAATGAGCAGTTCTTC.

The rearrangement joins TRBV14 to TRBJ2-1, with 7 bases lining up with TRBD2. The V segment lost 8 bases and the J segment 7 bases; nucleotides outside the gene matches: 2. The CDR3 extends over 11 amino acids. The germline V gene has CDR1 SGHDN and CDR2 FVKESK. CDR3 region: CASGRGNEQFF. As DNA, the CDR3 is TGTGCCAGCGGGAGGGGTAATGAGCAGTTCTTC. Full variable domain (rest looked up from reference TRBV14 and TRBJ2-1): EAGVTQFPSHSVIEKGQTVTLRCDPISGHDNLYWYRRVMGKEIKFLLHFVKESKQDESGMPNNRFLAERTGGTYSTLKVQPAELEDSGVYFCASGRGNEQFFGPGTRLTVL.

The chain employs TRBV3-1 (or the pseudogene TRBV3-2) and TRBJ1-1, with D possibly matching TRBD1 (6 bases). CDR1 LGHDT and CDR2 YNNKEL come from the germline V gene (reference sequence). This CDR3 has 15 amino acids. Trimming left V 1 base short and J 3 bases short, with 12 bases between. CDR3 sequence: CASSQVAGAHTEAFF. In nucleotides, the CDR3 is TGTGCCAGCAGCCAAGTTGCGGGGGCGCACACTGAAGCTTTCTTT.

V is TRBV10-3 and J is TRBJ2-3; 7 bases are shared with TRBD2. CDR3 length: 18 amino acids. J lost 3 bases, V lost 0 bases, and 12 bases had no gene match. Germline assignment: CDR1 ENHRY and CDR2 SYGVKD. Written as DNA, the CDR3 is TGTGCCATCAGTGAGTCGGGGTCGACGAGCGGGAAAACAGATACGCAGTATTTT. Translating it yields CAISESGSTSGKTDTQYF.

The J gene is TRBJ2-3, the V gene TRBV4-2, with 7 bases identical to TRBD2. This CDR3 has 16 amino acids. Germline lookup yields CDR1 LGHNA and CDR2 YNFKEQ. After removal of 0 bases from V and 0 bases from J, the junction contained 3 bases not matched to a gene. CDR3 nucleotide sequence: TGTGCCAGCAGCCAAGATCTGGGGGGGAGCACAGATACGCAGTATTTT. Translation gives CASSQDLGGSTDTQYF.

V is TRBV27 and J is TRBJ1-5; D gene ambiguous. The germline V gene has CDR1 MNHEY and CDR2 SMNVEV (reference sequence). This CDR3 spans 15 amino acids. Trimming took off 2 bases at V and 3 bases at J, with 11 bases between the two ends. The CDR3 nucleotides are TGTGCCAGCAGTTTACCCCGTCGACACAATCAGCCCCAGCATTTT. This gives the protein CASSLPRRHNQPQHF.

This sequence joins TRBV19 and TRBJ1-1; TRBD1 is a possible D gene (5 bases). Looked up from germline, CDR1 is LNHDA and CDR2 is SQIVND (reference sequence). The CDR3 runs 15 residues. The V end lost 4 bases, the J end lost 0 bases, and 12 bases lay between the germline ends. In DNA, the CDR3 is TGTGCCAGTAGTACCCCCACAGGAGTGAACACTGAAGCTTTCTTT. The encoded protein is CASSTPTGVNTEAFF.

The rearrangement links TRBV5-1 to TRBJ2-1; maybe TRBD1 (5 bases). V dropped 4 bases and J dropped 2 bases, with 13 bases sitting between them. Looked up from germline, CDR1 is SGHRS and CDR2 is YFSETQ. CDR3 length: 15 amino acids. Here the CDR3 reads CASSPLAQAYNEQFF. CDR3 sequence (DNA): TGCGCCAGCAGCCCACTGGCACAGGCCTACAATGAGCAGTTCTTC.